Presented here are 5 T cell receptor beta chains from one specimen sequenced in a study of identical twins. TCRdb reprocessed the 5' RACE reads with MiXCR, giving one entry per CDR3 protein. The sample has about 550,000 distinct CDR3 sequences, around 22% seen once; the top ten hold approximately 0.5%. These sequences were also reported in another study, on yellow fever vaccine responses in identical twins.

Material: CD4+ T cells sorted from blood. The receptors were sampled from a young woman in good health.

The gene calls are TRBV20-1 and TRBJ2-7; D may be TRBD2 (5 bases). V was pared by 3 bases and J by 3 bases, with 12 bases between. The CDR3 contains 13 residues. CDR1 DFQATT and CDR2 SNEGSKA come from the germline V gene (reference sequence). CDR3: CSARRGSDYEQYF. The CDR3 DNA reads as TGCAGTGCTAGGCGCGGTAGCGACTACGAGCAGTACTTC.

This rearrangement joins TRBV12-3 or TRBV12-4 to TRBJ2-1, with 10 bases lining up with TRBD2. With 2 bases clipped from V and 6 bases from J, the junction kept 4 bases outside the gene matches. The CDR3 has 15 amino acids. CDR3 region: CASSLRVAGGNEQFF. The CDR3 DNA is TGTGCCAGCAGTTTAAGGGTAGCGGGGGGCAATGAGCAGTTCTTC.

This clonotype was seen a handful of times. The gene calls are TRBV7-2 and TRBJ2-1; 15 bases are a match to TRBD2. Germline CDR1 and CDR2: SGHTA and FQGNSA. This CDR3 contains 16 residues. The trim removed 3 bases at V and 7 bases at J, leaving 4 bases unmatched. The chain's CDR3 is CASSFRTSGRGNEQFF. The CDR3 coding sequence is TGTGCCAGCAGCTTCCGGACTAGCGGGAGGGGTAATGAGCAGTTCTTC.

CDR3 nucleotide sequence: TGCAGCGTTGATAAACAGAACACAGATACGCAGTATTTT. Its protein is CSVDKQNTDTQYF. The chain is built from TRBV29-1 and TRBJ2-3; the D is unclear. Germline V gives CDR1 SQVTM, CDR2 ANQGSEA. The CDR3 has 13 amino acids. Trimming shortened V by 3 bases and J by 2 bases, and 9 bases separated the two germline ends.

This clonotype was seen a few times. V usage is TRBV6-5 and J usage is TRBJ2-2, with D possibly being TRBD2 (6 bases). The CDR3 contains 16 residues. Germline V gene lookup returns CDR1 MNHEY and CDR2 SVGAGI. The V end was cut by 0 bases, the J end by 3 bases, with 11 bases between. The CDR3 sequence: CASSYSHRDYTGELFF. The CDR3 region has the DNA TGTGCCAGCAGTTACTCTCACCGGGACTACACCGGGGAGCTGTTTTTT.